This T cell receptor beta chain was observed in a study of chemoradiotherapy in HPV16-positive cancers. Overall study results and limits: During treatment, candidate HPV-specific clones and E7-related motifs expanded in tumor.

Trimming cost V 3 bases and J 10 bases, with 14 bases left between them. In germline, CDR1 is SGHDT, CDR2 YYEEEE. The CDR3 is 14 residues long. The data were produced by immunoSEQ multiplex PCR, yet TCRdb's version contains in-frame clones alone and is incomplete. Found here are about 32,000 clones, 70% to 90% of them singletons; the top ten hold approximately 3%. As regards this clone: Its antigen is not known.

The sequences come from blood, collected from a patient who underwent chemoradiotherapy. This clonotype was obtained from a human donor with HPV-associated anogenital cancer. V and J are TRBV5-6 and TRBJ1-6; D gene ambiguous. The CDR3 DNA sequence: TGTGCCAGCAGCTCACGATCGTCGGAATCACCCCTCCACTTT. It encodes CASSSRSSESPLHF.